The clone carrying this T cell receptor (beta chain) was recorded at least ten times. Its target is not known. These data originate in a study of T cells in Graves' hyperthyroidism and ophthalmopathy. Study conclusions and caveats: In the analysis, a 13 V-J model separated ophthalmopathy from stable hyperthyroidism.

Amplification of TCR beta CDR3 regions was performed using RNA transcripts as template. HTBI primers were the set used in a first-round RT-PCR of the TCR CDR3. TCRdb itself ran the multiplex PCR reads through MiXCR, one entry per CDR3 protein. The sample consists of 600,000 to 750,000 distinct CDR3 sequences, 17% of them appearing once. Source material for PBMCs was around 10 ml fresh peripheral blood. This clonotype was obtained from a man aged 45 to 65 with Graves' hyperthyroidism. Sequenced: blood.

The CDR3 spells CSAPLGGVVGKLFF. The CDR3 DNA sequence: TGCAGTGCCCCACTCGGGGGCGTGGTGGGAAAACTGTTTTTT. This chain connects TRBV20-1 to TRBJ1-4; a weak D match, TRBD1 (6 bases). V lost 6 bases, J lost 10 bases, and 21 bases lay in between. CDR1 DFQATT and CDR2 SNEGSKA come from the germline V gene (reference sequence). The CDR3 length is 14 residues.